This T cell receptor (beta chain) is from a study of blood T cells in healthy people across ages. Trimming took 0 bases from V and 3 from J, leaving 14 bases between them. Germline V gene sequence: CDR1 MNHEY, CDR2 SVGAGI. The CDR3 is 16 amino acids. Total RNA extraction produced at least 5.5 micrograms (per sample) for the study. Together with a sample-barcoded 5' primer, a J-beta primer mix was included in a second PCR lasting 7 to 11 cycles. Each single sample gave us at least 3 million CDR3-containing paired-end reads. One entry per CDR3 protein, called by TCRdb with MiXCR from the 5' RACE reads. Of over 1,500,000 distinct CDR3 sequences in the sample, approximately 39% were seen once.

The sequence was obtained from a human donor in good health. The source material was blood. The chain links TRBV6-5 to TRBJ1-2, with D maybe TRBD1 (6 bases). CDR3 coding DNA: TGTGCCAGCAGTTACTCAACAGGGCCCCTTGACTATGGCTACACCTTC. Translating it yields CASSYSTGPLDYGYTF.